The entry that follows covers one TCR beta chain sequence. Preparing the TCRbeta library involved the use of unique molecular identifiers. TCRdb processed the PCR reads anew with MiXCR; each CDR3 protein has one entry. The table shows approximately 350,000 distinct CDR3 sequences, with about an eighth occurring only once. This sample is drawn from a study of T-cell reconstitution after alpha-beta-depleted transplantation in children. CDR1 and CDR2 from the germline V gene are LGHNA and YSLEER. The trim removed 2 bases at V and 6 bases at J, leaving 5 bases unmatched. The CDR3 sequence is 15 residues long.

The clonotype comes from a human donor who donated a stem cell graft to a child with Fanconi anemia. V is TRBV4-3 and J is TRBJ1-5, with 9 bases fitting TRBD1. The material sequenced was PBMCs, taken from the stem cell graft. CDR3 nucleotide sequence: TGCGCCAGCAGCCAAAGCCCGGGACAGGGTCAGCCCCAGCATTTT. As protein: CASSQSPGQGQPQHF.